The sequence of this TCR beta chain was determined in a study of HIV-infected children after antiretroviral therapy interruption (dated by TCRdb to the late 2010s). Background on the whole study: Eight children, all with CD4+ count above 500 and viral load below 50 copies/ml, were included, of whom four were on planned treatment interruption and four were on continuous treatment. The interruption group had a median age of about 9 years, and the continuous treatment group had a median age of around 8 years. Most participating children had recorded exposure to EBV and CMV. In the interruption arm, samples were obtained at week 0, week 12, end of interruption (week 24 or 48), and about 3 years after study end. For the continuous-treatment arm, samples from the corresponding weeks 0, 48 and 150 were analyzed. TCR repertoires were compared between children on planned treatment interruption and children on continuous antiretroviral treatment, alongside thymic output measurements.

The table lists this clonotype with many counts. The specificity of this receptor is unknown. There are no base qualities to consult, and no much larger clone falls within one base. Its CDR3 holds 15 amino acids, cysteine through phenylalanine. Kept here is only the CDR3 DNA, which spans 45 bases and is read in frame from base 1. CDR1 LNHNV and CDR2 YYDKDF were looked up in the germline V gene (reference sequence). Ends trimmed: V by 3 bases, J by 2 bases; bases unmatched to a gene: 7. Libraries came from 3' RACE. TCR libraries were generated from RNA by a 3' RACE protocol incorporating unique molecular identifiers so that PCR amplification bias could be corrected. Amplicon libraries were pooled in groups of up to about 12 and sequenced on an Illumina MiSeq using v2 2x250 paired-end chemistry. Concerning the study's data processing: Reads were processed with Decombinator for assignment of V and J genes and CDR3, and barcode-based correction of errors and PCR bias was applied. Repertoires were subsampled to equal depth before Gini coefficients were calculated with the R ineq package. GLIPH, Hamming distance and a shared triplet metric were used to assess CDR3 similarity. TCRdb trimmed the raw reads at Q25, called clones with MiXCR and kept productive beta chains. Every CDR3 protein is listed once, alongside the most common genes and DNA of its rows. The V and J calls were determined by TCRdb, not by the authors. The sample table holds 7,000 or so distinct CDR3 sequences, of which 16% were seen once. Of the sample, approximately 15% falls within the top ten clones.

The treatment or condition label, read with the paper, signifies: PENTA 11 planned treatment interruption arm or continuous ART arm. The participants, all children from the United Kingdom aged 2 to 15 years, had been on at least three-drug ART for a minimum of 24 weeks. The study required cryopreserved PBMCs containing at least 5 million viable cells, and a few candidate patients were excluded because of low viable PBMC yield. Memory CD8+ CD45RO+ CD45RA- T cells were FACS-sorted from thawed PBMCs on a FACSAria III cell sorter. After sorting, the cells were fixed and RNA was extracted first with the RNeasy FFPE kit and then with the RNeasy Micro kit. Findings and caveats that apply to the study as a whole: The low number of patients is regarded as a limitation, and the data should be interpreted with caution. For naive CD4+ repertoires of PTI patients, CDR3 sharing between time points dropped once interruption began, while many sequences were shared between the end of interruption and 3 years later. An increase in shared-triplet CDR3 clusters after interruption was observed in three patients; however, the overall increase was not significant unless one outlier patient was excluded.

This sample comprised CD45RO+ CD8+ T cells from PBMCs, pooled from several time points, obtained from a donor given antiretroviral therapy, either interrupted or continuous. In the paper's terms, the cell subset or site label means: memory CD8+ CD45RO+ CD45RA- T cells. The chain is encoded by TRBV15 joined to TRBJ2-7; TRBD2 lines up with 7 middle nucleotides. This TCR was sampled from a pool of human donors with HIV. CDR3 region: CATSSGTTNTYEQYF. The DNA sequence is given as TGTGCCACCAGCAGCGGGACTACAAACACCTACGAGCAGTACTTC.